This T cell receptor beta chain was profiled in a study of T-cell memory formation after mild COVID-19. Study findings and constraints: There were some responding clones in pre-infection memory, which suggested that cross-reactive memory had joined.

TCRdb reprocessed the 5' RACE reads via MiXCR and lists one record per CDR3 protein. This table holds about 180,000 distinct CDR3 sequences, more than 15% found once. Details on this clonotype: Its matching antigen is unknown.

CDR1 is KGHDR, CDR2 SFDVKD, per germline. Trimming at V came to 4 bases and at J to 2 bases, leaving 11 bases not matched to a gene. The CDR3 consists of 17 residues. V and J are TRBV24-1 and TRBJ2-3; 7 positions match TRBD1. The sequencing input was PBMCs or a T cell subset sorted from them (not recorded which). The clonotype comes from an adult woman who had mild COVID-19 (a few samples of this study predate the infection). Cell type and time point are not known. CDR3 nucleotides: TGTGCCACCAGTGAACGGGGACAGAGGTGGGTCACAGATACGCAGTATTTT. It codes for CATSERGQRWVTDTQYF.